A selection of T cell receptor beta chains follows, all from one sample in a study of blood T cell repertoires in COVID-19. Sequenced by immunoSEQ multiplex PCR; TCRdb stores in-frame clones only, minus some. The sample includes some 220,000 clones, 85% to 90% of them seen just once. Specimen: PBMCs or T cells enriched from blood (not recorded which). The receptors were sampled from a woman aged 45-65 years in a cohort exposed to, infected with or recovered from COVID-19 (not recorded which). Each CDR3 is given with its conserved first and last residue. D genes are given only for firm matches. A row's size may be missing; if present it is once, few, many or a size class.

CASSVGLAGGGNTGELFF TGTGCCAGCAGCGTAGGACTAGCGGGGGGCGGGAACACCGGGGAGCTGTTTTTT TRBV9 TRBD2 TRBJ2-2 18 -
CASLLAGTSTDTQYF TGTGCCAGCCTACTAGCGGGCACTAGCACAGATACGCAGTATTTT TRBV7-2 TRBD2 TRBJ2-3 15 -
CASSLWGGYGYTF TGTGCCAGCAGTTTATGGGGGGGCTATGGCTACACCTTC TRBV28 - TRBJ1-2 13 -
CSPWTGPKAFF TGCAGCCCCTGGACAGGGCCGAAAGCTTTCTTT TRBV29-1 TRBD1 TRBJ1-1 11 few
CATQGYQPQHF TGTGCCACCCAGGGGTATCAGCCCCAGCATTTT TRBV27 - TRBJ1-5 11 -
CASSDRDRLYEKLFF TGTGCCAGCAGTGATCGGGACAGATTGTACGAAAAACTGTTTTTT TRBV28 TRBD1 TRBJ1-4 15 -
CASSLSAGGWGANVLTF TGTGCCAGCAGCTTGTCCGCAGGGGGCTGGGGGGCCAACGTCCTGACTTTC TRBV5-6 TRBD1 TRBJ2-6 17 -
CASEGPNYGYTF TGTGCCTCGGAGGGCCCAAACTATGGCTACACCTTC TRBV14 - TRBJ1-2 12 -
CASSQRRGTNYGYTF TGTGCCAGCAGCCAACGTAGGGGGACTAACTATGGCTACACCTTC TRBV4-2 - TRBJ1-2 15 -
CSASRGGYQETQYF TGCAGTGCTAGTAGAGGCGGTTACCAAGAGACCCAGTACTTC TRBV20-1 - TRBJ2-5 14 -
CASSLGSSGYTF TGTGCCAGCAGCTTGGGGAGTTCTGGCTACACCTTC TRBV7-9 - TRBJ1-2 12 -
CASSLRRGQGAANYYEQYF TGTGCCAGCAGTTTACGTCGGGGACAGGGGGCCGCAAACTACTACGAGCAGTACTTC TRBV28 TRBD1 TRBJ2-7 19 -
CASSLDGGGTNYGYTF TGTGCCAGCAGCTTGGACGGGGGAGGAACTAACTATGGCTACACCTTC TRBV5-5 - TRBJ1-2 16 -
CASSRQGDQPQHF TGTGCCAGCAGTCGACAGGGGGACCAGCCCCAGCATTTT TRBV6-5 TRBD1 TRBJ1-5 13 -
CASRRGGQGINEKLFF TGTGCCAGCAGGCGCGGGGGACAGGGAATTAATGAAAAACTGTTTTTT TRBV28 TRBD1 TRBJ1-4 16 -
CASTLKDDRLRSSEAFF TGTGCCAGCACCCTCAAGGATGACAGGCTAAGAAGTTCTGAAGCTTTCTTT TRBV11-2 - TRBJ1-1 17 -
CASNPAGETNEKLFF TGTGCCAGCAATCCTGCAGGGGAAACTAATGAAAAACTGTTTTTT TRBV5-6 - TRBJ1-4 15 -
CASSYRDRGRLRQYF TGTGCCAGCAGTTACAGGGACAGGGGGCGCCTCAGACAGTACTTC TRBV6-2/TRBV6-3 TRBD1 TRBJ2-7 15 -
CASSLGQGAYYEQYF TGTGCCAGCTCGCTCGGACAGGGGGCTTACTACGAGCAGTACTTC TRBV18 TRBD1 TRBJ2-7 15 -
CASKQDYGNTIYF TGTGCCAGCAAACAGGATTACGGAAACACCATATATTTT TRBV19 - TRBJ1-3 13 -
CASSLRQGRQRKNTEAFF TGTGCCAGCAGCTTGCGCCAGGGCCGACAGCGAAAGAACACTGAAGCTTTCTTT TRBV5-5 - TRBJ1-1 18 -
CASRYSELNTEAFF TGTGCCAGCAGGTACAGTGAACTGAACACTGAAGCTTTCTTT TRBV28 - TRBJ1-1 14 -
CAWSPGNRRGQYF TGTGCCTGGAGTCCAGGGAATCGTAGGGGCCAGTACTTC TRBV30 - TRBJ2-5 13 -